What follows is one TCR beta chain and its context. V was clipped by 0 bases and J by 2 bases; unmatched bases: 11. From germline, CDR1 is LGHNA and CDR2 YSLEER. This CDR3 is 18 amino acids long. The record originates from a study of blood T cell repertoires in COVID-19. Whole-study context: COVID-19 samples, acute and convalescent, were from the United States, Italy and Spain. PBMCs, B-cell-depleted T cells, or T cells provided the cDNA or gDNA that made up the material.

In the source study's methods: The authors estimated nucleated cell counts from reference gene primer amplification. TCRdb's table, derived via immunoSEQ multiplex PCR, lists solely in-frame clones and lacks some. That table supplies the V and J calls and clone size; D and trimming were determined from the DNA. The sample lists roughly 43,000 clones, 70% to 90% occurring once. The sequencing sample was made of peripheral blood. The receptor comes from a man aged 60 to 69 with active COVID-19. The chain couples TRBV4-3 to TRBJ2-3, with TRBD1 matching over 7 bases. CDR3 loop: CASSQDSRTGVSTDTQYF. CDR3 nucleotides: TGCGCCAGCAGCCAAGATTCGAGGACAGGAGTTTCCACAGATACGCAGTATTTT.